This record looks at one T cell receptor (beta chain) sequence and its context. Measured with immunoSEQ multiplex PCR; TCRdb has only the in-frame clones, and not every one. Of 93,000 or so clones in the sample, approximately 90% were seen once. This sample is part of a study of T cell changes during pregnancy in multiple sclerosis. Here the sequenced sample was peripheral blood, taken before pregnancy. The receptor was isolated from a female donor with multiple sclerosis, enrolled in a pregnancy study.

CDR3 loop: CASSLALGTSGNTIYF. As DNA, the CDR3 is TGTGCCAGCAGCTTAGCGCTGGGCACCTCTGGAAACACCATATATTTT. V and J are TRBV7-9 and TRBJ1-3; D gene ambiguous. The V and J ends lost 0 bases and 0 bases respectively, with 9 bases between them. This CDR3 has 16 amino acids. CDR1 is SEHNR and CDR2 is FQNEAQ in the germline V gene (reference sequence).